One sample yielded the 18 T cell receptor beta chains listed below, sequenced in a study of neoadjuvant anti-PD-1 for oral cavity cancer. This sample's time point: after neoadjuvant nivolumab, at surgical resection. Libraries were prepared by immunoSEQ multiplex PCR; TCRdb keeps only in-frame clonotypes and omits some of them. This table has 6,000 to 10,000 clones, 62% appearing once. The specimen was PBMCs, collected after nivolumab (anti-PD-1) treatment. The source is a person aged 35-79 years with oral cavity squamous cell carcinoma.

The CDR3 DNA reads TGCAGCGTTGCGGAGGGGGAGACCCAGTACTTC. Translated: CSVAEGETQYF. The chain is built from TRBV29-1 and TRBJ2-5, with D maybe TRBD2 (6 bases). This CDR3 spans 11 amino acids. V was shortened by 4 bases and J by 5 bases, with 8 bases between the two germline ends. Looked up from germline, CDR1 is SQVTM and CDR2 is ANQGSEA.

The gene calls are TRBV19 and TRBJ1-5, with 9 bases that match TRBD1. CDR1 is LNHDA, CDR2 SQIVND, per germline (reference sequence). Germline trimming cut 5 bases from V and 5 bases from J; bases unmatched to any gene: 4. The CDR3 runs 14 residues. CDR3 sequence: CASSSTGGYQPQHF. The DNA for the CDR3 is TGTGCCAGTAGTTCCACAGGGGGCTATCAGCCCCAGCATTTT.

The rearrangement joins TRBV11-2 to TRBJ1-5; the match to TRBD1 covers 9 bases. The germline V gene has CDR1 SGHAT and CDR2 FQNNGV. The CDR3 contains 15 residues. The V and J ends lost 3 bases and 5 bases, in that order; junction bases with no gene match: 5. CDR3 amino acids: CASSLDRGLHQPQHF. In DNA form, the CDR3 reads TGTGCCAGCAGCTTGGACAGGGGTCTCCATCAGCCCCAGCATTTT.

V and J are TRBV9 and TRBJ2-1; a possible D gene is TRBD2 (6 bases). CDR1 and CDR2 (germline): SGDLS, YYNGEE. The CDR3 is 16 amino acids. Deletions cut 4 bases from V and 6 bases from J, with 20 bases between. The CDR3 loop reads CASSPGDPVPRNEQFF. DNA of the CDR3: TGTGCCAGCAGCCCGGGGGATCCAGTACCTCGCAATGAGCAGTTCTTC.

This clone was detected only a few times. V is TRBV15 and J is TRBJ2-1, with 11 bases identical to TRBD2. CDR1 LNHNV and CDR2 YYDKDF come from the germline V gene (reference sequence). The CDR3 is 15 amino acids. V trimming: 8 bases; J trimming: 6 bases; junction bases outside the gene matches: 9. DNA of the CDR3: TGTGCCACCGCCTCACTAGCGGGGGAGGTCAATGAGCAGTTCTTC. It is translated as CATASLAGEVNEQFF.

V usage is TRBV6-1 and J usage is TRBJ2-5, with unresolved D. The germline V gene encodes CDR1 MNHNS and CDR2 SASEGT. Between the trimmed V and J ends, which lost 5 bases and 2 bases, there was a span of 15 bases. This CDR3 has 15 residues. The CDR3 nucleotides are TGTGCCAGCAGTCTCTACCTAGTTGCACAAGAGACCCAGTACTTC. Protein sequence: CASSLYLVAQETQYF.

CDR3 sequence reads: CAIRVSLSSKNTEAFF. The DNA for the CDR3 is TGTGCCATCAGGGTTTCACTATCGTCCAAGAACACTGAAGCTTTCTTT. This chain joins TRBV10-3 and TRBJ1-1; no clear D. The germline V and J ends were trimmed by 6 bases and 1 base, with 18 bases remaining between them. The CDR3 consists of 16 residues. In germline, CDR1 is ENHRY, CDR2 SYGVKD.

The rearrangement links TRBV11-3 to TRBJ2-2; no reliable D call. Trimming removed 5 bases from V and 5 bases from J, with 12 bases in between. Germline CDR1 SGHNT, CDR2 YENEEA. This CDR3 is 14 amino acids long. DNA of the CDR3: TGTGCCAGCAGCCCGGAGATCGGGACCGGGGAGCTGTTTTTT. Its translation: CASSPEIGTGELFF.

The chain has TRBV15 and TRBJ2-1; tentative D call: TRBD1 (6 bases). This CDR3 region has 14 residues. The germline V gene encodes CDR1 LNHNV and CDR2 YYDKDF (reference sequence). V shed 0 bases and J shed 10 bases, with 13 bases lying between them. CDR3 protein: CATSRDPGALEQFF. DNA of the CDR3: TGTGCCACCAGCAGAGATCCAGGGGCTTTAGAGCAGTTCTTC.

J is TRBJ2-7 and V is TRBV15; D possibly matches TRBD1 or TRBD2 (5 bases each). The CDR3 length is 14 residues. In germline, CDR1 is LNHNV, CDR2 YYDKDF (reference sequence). With 1 base removed from V and 7 bases from J, the gap between germline ends came to 14 bases. DNA for the CDR3: TGTGCCACCAGCAGAGCGGGGCCAAACAGGGAGCAGTACTTC. This sequence encodes CATSRAGPNREQYF. Complete variable domain (other parts from reference TRBV15 and TRBJ2-7): DAMVIQNPRYQVTQFGKPVTLSCSQTLNHNVMYWYQQKSSQAPKLLFHYYDKDFNNEADTPDNFQSRRPNTSFCFLDIRSPGLGDTAMYLCATSRAGPNREQYFGPGTRLTVT.

The genes are TRBV6-1 and TRBJ2-3, with a weak D call TRBD1 (6 bases). V was clipped by 9 bases and J by 3 bases, with 13 bases between them. CDR1 and CDR2 (germline): MNHNS, SASEGT. The CDR3 is made up of 13 amino acids. The CDR3 region is CASCRDTTDTQYF. The CDR3 DNA sequence: TGTGCCAGTTGTCGGGACACTACAGATACGCAGTATTTT.

This clone has a single count. The rearrangement joins TRBV5-6 to TRBJ1-6, with 8 bases fitting TRBD1. The CDR3 extends over 14 amino acids. The trim removed 5 bases at V and 8 bases at J, leaving 6 bases unmatched. Looked up from germline, CDR1 is SGHDT and CDR2 is YYEEEE. The CDR3 loop is CASRIQGAYSPLHF. The CDR3, as DNA: TGTGCCAGCAGAATTCAGGGGGCATATTCACCCCTCCACTTT.

The chain couples TRBV7-3 to TRBJ2-2; the D is unclear. Trimming took 2 bases from V and 3 from J, leaving 10 bases between them. The CDR3 runs 15 residues. Germline lookup yields CDR1 SGHTA and CDR2 FQGTGA. CDR3 in amino acids: CASSLAPTYTGELFF. The CDR3 nucleotides are TGTGCCAGCAGCTTAGCTCCCACGTACACCGGGGAGCTGTTTTTT.

This clone was seen only a few times. V and J are TRBV2 and TRBJ1-5; TRBD1 aligns across 8 bases. After removal of 6 bases from V and 4 bases from J, the junction contained 2 bases not matched to a gene. The CDR3 length is 13 residues. The germline V gene has CDR1 SNHLY and CDR2 FYNNEI. CDR3 coding DNA: TGTGCCAGCAGGGACAGGGCTAATCAGCCCCAGCATTTT. This sequence encodes CASRDRANQPQHF.

V gene TRBV9 combines with J gene TRBJ2-5, with 7 positions matching TRBD1. The V gene's germline CDR1 is SGDLS and CDR2 YYNGEE. This CDR3 is built from 15 residues. With 4 bases clipped from V and 5 bases from J, the junction kept 11 bases outside the gene matches. CDR3 loop: CASSSGTAPSETQYF. The CDR3, as DNA: TGTGCCAGCAGCTCAGGGACAGCCCCCAGTGAGACCCAGTACTTC.

This clone was found a few times. The chain has TRBV2 and TRBJ2-2, with 9 bases matching TRBD1. The CDR3 length is 15 residues. CDR1 and CDR2 (germline): SNHLY, FYNNEI. With V trimmed by 7 bases and J by 4 bases, 7 bases remained unmatched. The CDR3 is CASITGTGTTGELFF. Written as DNA, the CDR3 is TGTGCCAGCATTACCGGGACAGGGACCACCGGGGAGCTGTTTTTT.

The CDR3 sequence: CASRVPGQRETQYF. The CDR3 bases are TGTGCCAGCAGAGTTCCGGGACAAAGAGAGACCCAGTACTTC. The rearrangement uses TRBV25-1 and TRBJ2-5; D is possibly TRBD1 (6 bases). The germline gives CDR1 MGHDK, CDR2 SYGVNS. The V end was cut by 6 bases, the J end by 4 bases, with 15 bases between. This CDR3 has 14 amino acids.

The chain employs TRBV7-2 and TRBJ2-7, with D uncertain. The germline gives CDR1 SGHTA, CDR2 FQGNSA. Trimming cost V 3 bases and J 0 bases, with 9 bases left between them. CDR3 length: 14 residues. CDR3 DNA sequence: TGTGCCAGCAGCTTTGCGAGAAGCTCCTACGAGCAGTACTTC. This translates into CASSFARSSYEQYF.